The source of this TCR beta chain is a study of T-cell reconstitution after alpha-beta-depleted transplantation in children. The library targeted TCRbeta and was prepared with unique molecular identifiers. TCRdb redid the calling of the PCR reads with MiXCR, one entry per CDR3 protein. The sample includes around 340,000 distinct CDR3 sequences, about an eighth of them seen just once. The sequence derives from a human donor who donated a stem cell graft to a child with Fanconi anemia. The specimen was PBMCs, collected from the stem cell graft.

Written as DNA, the CDR3 is TGTGCCAGCAGCCCGACGGACAGGGGGAGAATCGGCTACACCTTC. Its translation: CASSPTDRGRIGYTF. This rearrangement joins TRBV7-8 to TRBJ1-2; 10 positions agree with TRBD1. The CDR3 is made up of 15 amino acids. The V gene end was trimmed by 5 bases and the J gene end by 8 bases; junction bases not matched to a gene: 11. The germline V gene encodes CDR1 SGHVS and CDR2 FQNEAQ. The whole variable domain, remainder taken from reference TRBV7-8 and TRBJ1-2, is GAGVSQSPRYKVAKRGQDVALRCDPISGHVSLFWYQQALGQGPEFLTYFQNEAQLDKSGLPSDRFFAERPEGSVSTLKIQRTQQEDSAVYLCASSPTDRGRIGYTFGSGTRLTVV.